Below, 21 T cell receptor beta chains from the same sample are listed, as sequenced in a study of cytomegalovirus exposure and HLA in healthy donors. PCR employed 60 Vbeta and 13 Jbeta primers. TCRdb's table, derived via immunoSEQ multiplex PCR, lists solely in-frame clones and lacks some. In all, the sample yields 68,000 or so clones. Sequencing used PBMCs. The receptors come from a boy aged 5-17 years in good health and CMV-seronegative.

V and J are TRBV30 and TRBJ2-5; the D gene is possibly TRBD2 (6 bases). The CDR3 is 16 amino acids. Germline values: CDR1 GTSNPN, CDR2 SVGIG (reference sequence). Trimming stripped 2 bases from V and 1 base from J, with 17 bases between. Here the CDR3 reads CAWSSPGLTTQETQYF. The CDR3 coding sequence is TGTGCCTGGAGTTCACCAGGACTAACAACCCAAGAGACCCAGTACTTC.

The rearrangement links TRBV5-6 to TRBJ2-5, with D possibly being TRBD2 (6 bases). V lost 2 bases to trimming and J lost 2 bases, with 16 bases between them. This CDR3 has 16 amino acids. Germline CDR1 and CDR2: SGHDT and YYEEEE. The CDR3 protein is CASSFLAVEGQETQYF. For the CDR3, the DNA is TGTGCCAGCAGCTTCCTCGCGGTGGAGGGACAAGAGACCCAGTACTTC.

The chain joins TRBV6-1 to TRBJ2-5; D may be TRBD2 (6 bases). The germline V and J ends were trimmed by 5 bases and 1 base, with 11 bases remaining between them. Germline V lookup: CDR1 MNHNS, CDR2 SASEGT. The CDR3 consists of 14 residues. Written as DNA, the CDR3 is TGTGCCAGCAGTCGAAGCGGGTTCCAAGAGACCCAGTACTTC. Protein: CASSRSGFQETQYF.

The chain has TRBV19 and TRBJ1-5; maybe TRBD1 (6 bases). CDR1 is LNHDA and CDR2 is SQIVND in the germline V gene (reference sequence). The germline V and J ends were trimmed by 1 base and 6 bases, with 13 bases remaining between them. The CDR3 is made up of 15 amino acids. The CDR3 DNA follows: TGTGCCAGTAGTATAGGGTGGGGGCTCGGTCAGCCCCAGCATTTT. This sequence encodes CASSIGWGLGQPQHF.

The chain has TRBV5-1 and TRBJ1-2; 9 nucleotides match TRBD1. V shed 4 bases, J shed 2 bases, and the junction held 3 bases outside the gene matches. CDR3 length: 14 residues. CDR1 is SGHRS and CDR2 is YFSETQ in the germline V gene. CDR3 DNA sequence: TGCGCCAGCAGCGCCGGGACAGGGAACTATGGCTACACCTTC. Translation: CASSAGTGNYGYTF.

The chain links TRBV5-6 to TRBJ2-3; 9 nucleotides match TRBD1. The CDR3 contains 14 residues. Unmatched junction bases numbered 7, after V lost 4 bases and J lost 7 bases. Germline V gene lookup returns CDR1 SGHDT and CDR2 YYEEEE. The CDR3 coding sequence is TGTGCCAGCAGCCCTGGGACAGGGCTAAATACGCAGTATTTT. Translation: CASSPGTGLNTQYF.

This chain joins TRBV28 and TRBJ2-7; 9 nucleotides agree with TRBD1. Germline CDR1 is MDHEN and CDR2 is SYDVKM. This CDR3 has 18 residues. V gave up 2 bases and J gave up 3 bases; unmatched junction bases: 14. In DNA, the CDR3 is TGTGCCAGCAGTTTAGACGCTCCCGGGACAGGGAATCTCTACGAGCAGTACTTC. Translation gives CASSLDAPGTGNLYEQYF.

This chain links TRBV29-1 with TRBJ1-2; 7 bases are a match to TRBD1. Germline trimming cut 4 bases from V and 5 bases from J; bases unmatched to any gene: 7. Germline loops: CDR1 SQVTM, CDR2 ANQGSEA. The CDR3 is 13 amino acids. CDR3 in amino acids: CSVGLTGRYGYTF. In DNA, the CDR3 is TGCAGCGTTGGTCTGACAGGGAGGTATGGCTACACCTTC.

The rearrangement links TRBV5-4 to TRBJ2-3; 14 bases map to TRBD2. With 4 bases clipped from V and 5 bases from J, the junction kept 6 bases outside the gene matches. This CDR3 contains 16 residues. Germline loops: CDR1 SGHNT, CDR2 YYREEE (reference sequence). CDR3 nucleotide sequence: TGTGCCAGCAGCGGACTAGCGGGGGGTATGGGAGATACGCAGTATTTT. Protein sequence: CASSGLAGGMGDTQYF.

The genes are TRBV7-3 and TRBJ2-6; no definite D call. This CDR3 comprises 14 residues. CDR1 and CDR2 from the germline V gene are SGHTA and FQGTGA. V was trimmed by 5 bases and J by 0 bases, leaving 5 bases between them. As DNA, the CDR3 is TGTGCCAGCAGCCGTAGCTCTGGGGCCAACGTCCTGACTTTC. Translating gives CASSRSSGANVLTF.

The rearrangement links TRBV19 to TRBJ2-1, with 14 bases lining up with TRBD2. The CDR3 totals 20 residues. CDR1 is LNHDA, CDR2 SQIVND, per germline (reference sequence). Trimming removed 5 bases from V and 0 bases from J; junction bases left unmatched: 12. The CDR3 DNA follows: TGTGCCAGTAGTTCCGCCGGGACTAGCGGGGGCGTCGGCTCCTACAATGAGCAGTTCTTC. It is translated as CASSSAGTSGGVGSYNEQFF.

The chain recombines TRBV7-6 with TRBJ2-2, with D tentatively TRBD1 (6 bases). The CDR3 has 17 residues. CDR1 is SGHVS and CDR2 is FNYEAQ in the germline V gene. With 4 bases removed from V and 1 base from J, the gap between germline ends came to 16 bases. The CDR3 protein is CASSSNQGFRNTGELFF. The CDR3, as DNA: TGTGCCAGCAGCTCGAACCAGGGGTTTCGGAACACCGGGGAGCTGTTTTTT.

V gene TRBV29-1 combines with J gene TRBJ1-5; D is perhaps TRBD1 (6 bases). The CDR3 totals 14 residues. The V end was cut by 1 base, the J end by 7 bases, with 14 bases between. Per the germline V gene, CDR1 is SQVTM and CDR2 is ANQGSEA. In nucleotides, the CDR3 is TGCAGCGTTGAAGTACAGGGTACTGGACAGCCCCAGCATTTT. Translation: CSVEVQGTGQPQHF.

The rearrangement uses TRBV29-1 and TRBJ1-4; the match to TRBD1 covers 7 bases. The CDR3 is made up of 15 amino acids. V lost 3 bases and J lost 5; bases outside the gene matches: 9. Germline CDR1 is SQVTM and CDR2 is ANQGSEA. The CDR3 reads CSVDLTGTENEKLFF. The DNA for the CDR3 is TGCAGCGTTGATCTTACCGGGACAGAGAATGAAAAACTGTTTTTT. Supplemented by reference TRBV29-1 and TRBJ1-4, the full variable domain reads SAVISQKPSRDICQRGTSLTIQCQVDSQVTMMFWYRQQPGQSLTLIATANQGSEATYESGFVIDKFPISRPNLTFSTLTVSNMSPEDSSIYLCSVDLTGTENEKLFFGSGTQLSVL.

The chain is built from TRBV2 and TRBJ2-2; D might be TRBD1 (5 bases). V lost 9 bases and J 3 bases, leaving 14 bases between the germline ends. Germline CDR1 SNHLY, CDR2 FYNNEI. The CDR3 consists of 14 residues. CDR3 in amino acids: CASSRVSDTGELFF. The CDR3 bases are TGTGCCAGTTCCAGGGTGTCGGACACCGGGGAGCTGTTTTTT.

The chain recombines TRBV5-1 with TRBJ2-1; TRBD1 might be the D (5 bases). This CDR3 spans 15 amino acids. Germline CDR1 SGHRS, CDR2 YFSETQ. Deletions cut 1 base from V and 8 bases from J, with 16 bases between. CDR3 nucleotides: TGCGCCAGCAGCTTGTTAGGGGATGGCGGCGATGAGCAGTTCTTC. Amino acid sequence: CASSLLGDGGDEQFF.

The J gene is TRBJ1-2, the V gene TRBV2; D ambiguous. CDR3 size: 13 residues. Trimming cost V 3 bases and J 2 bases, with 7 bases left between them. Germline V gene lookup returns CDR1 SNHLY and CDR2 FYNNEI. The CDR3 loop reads CASSEDWNYGYTF. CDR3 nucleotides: TGTGCCAGCAGTGAGGACTGGAACTATGGCTACACCTTC.

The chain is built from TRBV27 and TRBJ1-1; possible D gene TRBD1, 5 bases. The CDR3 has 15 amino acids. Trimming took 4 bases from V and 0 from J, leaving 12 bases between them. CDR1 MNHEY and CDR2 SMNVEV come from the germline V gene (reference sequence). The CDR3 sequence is CASSSDSSMNTEAFF. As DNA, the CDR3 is TGTGCCAGCAGTTCCGACAGCAGCATGAACACTGAAGCTTTCTTT.

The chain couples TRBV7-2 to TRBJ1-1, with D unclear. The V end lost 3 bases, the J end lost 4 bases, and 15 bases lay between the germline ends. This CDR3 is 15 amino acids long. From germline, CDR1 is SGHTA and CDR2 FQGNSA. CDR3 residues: CASSFLRRLGTEAFF. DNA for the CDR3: TGTGCCAGCAGCTTCCTCCGCAGGTTGGGCACTGAAGCTTTCTTT. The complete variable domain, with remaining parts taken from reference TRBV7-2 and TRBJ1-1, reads GAGVSQSPSNKVTEKGKDVELRCDPISGHTALYWYRQSLGQGLEFLIYFQGNSAPDKSGLPSDRFSAERTGGSVSTLTIQRTQQEDSAVYLCASSFLRRLGTEAFFGQGTRLTVV.

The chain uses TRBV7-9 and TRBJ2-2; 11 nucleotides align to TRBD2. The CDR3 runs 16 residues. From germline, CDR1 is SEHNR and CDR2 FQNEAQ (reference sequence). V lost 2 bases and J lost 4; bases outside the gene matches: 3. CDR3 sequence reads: CASSLILAGGTGELFF. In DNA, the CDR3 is TGTGCCAGCAGCTTAATCCTAGCGGGAGGCACCGGGGAGCTGTTTTTT.

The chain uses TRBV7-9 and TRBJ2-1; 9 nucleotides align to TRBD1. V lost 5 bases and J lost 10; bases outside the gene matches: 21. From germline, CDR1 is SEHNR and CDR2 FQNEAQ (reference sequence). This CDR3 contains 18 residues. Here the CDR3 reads CASSPRQTRDRDPMEQFF. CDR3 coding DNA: TGTGCCAGCAGCCCGCGACAAACAAGGGACAGGGACCCCATGGAGCAGTTCTTC.